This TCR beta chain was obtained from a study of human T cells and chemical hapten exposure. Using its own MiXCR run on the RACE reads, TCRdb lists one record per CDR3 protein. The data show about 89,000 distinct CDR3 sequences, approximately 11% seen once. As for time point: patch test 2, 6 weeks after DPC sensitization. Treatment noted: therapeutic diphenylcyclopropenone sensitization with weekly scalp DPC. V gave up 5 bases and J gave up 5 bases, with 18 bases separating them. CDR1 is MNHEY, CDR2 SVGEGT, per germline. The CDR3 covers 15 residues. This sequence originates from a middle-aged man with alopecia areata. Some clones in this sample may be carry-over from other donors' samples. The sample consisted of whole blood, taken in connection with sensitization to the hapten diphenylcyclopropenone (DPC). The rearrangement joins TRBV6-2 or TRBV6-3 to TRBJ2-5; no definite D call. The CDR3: CASSDYSDPRETQYF. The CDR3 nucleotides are TGTGCCAGCAGTGATTACTCCGACCCCCGTGAGACCCAGTACTTC.